Each of the 10 T cell receptor gamma chains below was sequenced from the same sample in a study of γδ T cells in repeated Plasmodium falciparum infection. TCRdb re-called the multiplex PCR reads with CATT. The repertoire has about 30,000 gamma-chain clones, roughly 1.4% of them found once; the top ten carry 15% to 20%. Flow sorting of PBMC yielded separate Vgamma9/Vdelta2+ and Vdelta2-negative gammadelta T cell populations for bulk repertoire analysis. Specimen: gamma-delta T cells from blood. The receptors were sampled from a pool of human donors (malaria-infected and uninfected, not separated).

Remarks on this clone: The protein TCRdb gives is from a much larger clone and does not agree with this DNA's translation at residue 9, likely a read error; the protein shown here comes from the DNA. No call exists for the J gene, whereas the V gene is TRGV8. The CDR3 runs to 11 residues. Germline V gene data show CDR1 as VENAVY and CDR2 as YDSYNSRV. The CDR3 loop reads CATWDSNRRLF. CDR3 nucleotides: TGTGCCACCTGGGATAGTAACCGGAGACTCTTT.

Ten or more counts support this clone. Other DNA sequences in this specimen translate into the identical CDR3. The rearrangement uses TRGV4 and TRGJ1 or TRGJ2. The germline V gene has CDR1 EGSTGY and CDR2 YDSYTSSV. Trimming took 1 base from V and 3 from J; bases not matched to a gene: 6. This CDR3 has 14 amino acids. The CDR3 loop reads CATWDGPIYYKKLF. Written as DNA, the CDR3 is TGTGCCACCTGGGATGGACCGATTTATTATAAGAAACTCTTT.

The sample holds many counts of this clone. TCRdb's listed protein matches a much larger clone and diverges from this DNA's translation at residue 7, likely through a read error; the protein shown comes from the DNA. V gene TRGV3 combines with J gene TRGJ1 or TRGJ2. The J gene was missing in TCRdb and was found by matching the end of the DNA to germline. V shed 0 bases, J shed 5 bases, and the junction held 7 bases outside the gene matches. CDR1 and CDR2 from the germline V gene are VTNTFY and YDVSTARD (reference sequence). This CDR3 comprises 14 residues. In DNA, the CDR3 is TGTGCCACCTGGGACAGGCCTAAGGATTATAAGAAACTCTTT. Amino acids: CATWDRPKDYKKLF.

Concerning this clone itself: TCRdb attributes to this sequence the protein of a much larger clone, which differs from the DNA translation at residue 4; a read error is likely, and the protein displayed is translated from the DNA. The chain is built from TRGV9 and TRGJP. As TCRdb names no J gene, one was assigned here on the basis of a DNA match to germline. The germline V gene encodes CDR1 GITISATS and CDR2 ISYDGTV (reference sequence). The CDR3 runs 17 residues. The CDR3 is CALRESSQELGKKIKVF. For the CDR3, the DNA is TGTGCCTTGCGGGAGTCCTCCCAAGAGTTGGGCAAAAAAATCAAGGTATTT.

This clone was detected many times. The chain employs TRGV4 and TRGJP1. The CDR3 runs to 13 residues. Per the germline V gene, CDR1 is EGSTGY and CDR2 is YDSYTSSV. J lost 4 bases, V lost 5 bases, and 4 bases had no gene match. The CDR3 here is CATWVYTGWFKIF. In nucleotides, the CDR3 is TGTGCCACCTGGGTTTACACTGGTTGGTTCAAGATATTT.

This clone was seen ten or more times. The protein TCRdb lists belongs to a much larger clone and differs from this DNA's translation at residue 6, which points to a read error; the protein shown is made from the DNA. The V and J genes are TRGV9 and TRGJ1 or TRGJ2. The J gene is absent in TCRdb and was assigned here via DNA matching to germline. The CDR3 has 15 residues. The junction had 12 bases not matched to a gene; V was cut back by 4 bases and J by 3 bases. Germline values: CDR1 GITISATS, CDR2 ISYDGTV (reference sequence). This CDR3 is CALWDASLPYYKKLF. The DNA of the CDR3 is TGTGCCTTGTGGGATGCTTCCCTACCTTATTATAAGAAACTCTTT.

The sample holds many counts of this clone. For this DNA, TCRdb reports the protein of a much larger clone, which diverges at residues 6 and 7, most likely from a read error; the protein presented here is translated directly from the DNA. The chain combines TRGV9 with TRGJP. TCRdb leaves out the J gene; it was filled in here by matching the DNA to germline. With 4 bases clipped from V and 8 bases from J, the junction kept 5 bases outside the gene matches. CDR3 length: 15 amino acids. Looked up from germline, CDR1 is GITISATS and CDR2 is ISYDGTV (reference sequence). This CDR3 is CALWDRQLGKKIKVF. The CDR3 nucleotides read TGTGCCTTGTGGGATAGGCAGTTGGGCAAAAAAATCAAGGTATTT.

To note about this clone: This is likely an artifact of a read error, given a far larger clone one base away. The same CDR3 can be traced to other DNA sequences in this sample. V is TRGV9 and J is TRGJP. The J gene, absent from TCRdb, was called here by matching the DNA to germline. J lost 9 bases, V lost 4 bases, and 15 bases had no gene match. The length of the CDR3 is 18 residues. Germline CDR1 is GITISATS and CDR2 is ISYDGTV (reference sequence). The CDR3 here is CALWDQGAFGLGKKIKVF. The CDR3 nucleotides read TGTGCCTTGTGGGACCAGGGCGCATTTGGGTTGGGCAAAAAAATCAAGGTATTT.

As for this clone: This DNA's translation and the protein TCRdb lists, from a much larger clone, do not match at residue 5, likely due to a read error; the protein shown is translated from the DNA. The V and J genes are TRGV2 and TRGJ1 or TRGJ2. The J gene is not listed in TCRdb, so it was assigned here from a DNA match to germline. Germline assignment: CDR1 EGSNGY and CDR2 YDSYNSKV. The CDR3 is 13 residues long. CDR3 region: CATWNGPVGKKLF. CDR3 nucleotide sequence: TGTGCCACCTGGAACGGGCCCGTTGGGAAGAAACTCTTT.

At least ten counts were recorded for this clone. This likely stems from a read error, as it lies one base from a far larger clone. The sample holds other DNA sequences that translate to the same CDR3. This chain uses TRGV9 with TRGJ1 or TRGJ2. Germline matching of the DNA provided the J gene here, since TCRdb leaves it blank. V gave up 9 bases and J gave up 8 bases; unmatched junction bases: 7. The CDR3 covers 10 residues. Per the germline V gene, CDR1 is GITISATS and CDR2 is ISYDGTV (reference sequence). CDR3 loop: CALEPNKKLF. As DNA, the CDR3 is TGTGCCTTGGAGCCTAATAAGAAACTCTTT.